The 24 T cell receptor beta chains listed next were all sequenced from one sample in a study of cytomegalovirus exposure and HLA in healthy donors. 60 Vbeta and 13 Jbeta primers were used in PCR. Data came from immunoSEQ multiplex PCR; TCRdb stores just in-frame clones and leaves some out. Of some 120,000 clones listed, around 67% are singletons. Sequencing was done on a sample of PBMCs. The receptors come from a middle-aged woman in good health and CMV-seronegative.

The chain links TRBV28 to TRBJ1-1; D remains ambiguous. The CDR3 extends over 10 amino acids. Trimming removed 3 bases at V and 8 bases at J, with 4 bases between. Germline CDR1 MDHEN, CDR2 SYDVKM. The DNA of the CDR3 is TGTGCCAGCAGTTTCCAGGAAGCTTTCTTT. This translates into CASSFQEAFF.

CDR3 sequence (DNA): TGTGCCAGCAGCCCTGAATGGGCTGTGAACACTGAAGCTTTCTTT. Its protein is CASSPEWAVNTEAFF. This chain uses TRBV6-5 with TRBJ1-1; no firm D call. Germline CDR1 MNHEY, CDR2 SVGAGI. Trimming stripped 6 bases from V and 0 bases from J, with 14 bases between. The CDR3 consists of 15 residues.

This clone was picked up one time. The gene calls are TRBV27 and TRBJ2-7; no reliable D call. In germline, CDR1 is MNHEY, CDR2 SMNVEV (reference sequence). The CDR3 sequence is 12 residues long. The V and J ends lost 6 bases and 7 bases respectively, with 13 bases between them. The CDR3 region has the DNA TGTGCCAGCAGCCCCGGGTACAAGGAGCAGTACTTC. Its protein is CASSPGYKEQYF.

The chain is built from TRBV19 and TRBJ1-5; D not resolved. CDR3 length equals 16 residues. Deletions cut 7 bases from V and 5 bases from J, with 21 bases between. Per the germline V gene, CDR1 is LNHDA and CDR2 is SQIVND (reference sequence). CDR3 DNA sequence: TGTGCCAGTACTTCCTGGGAGGGCATCGGCGATCAGCCCCAGCATTTT. Translating it yields CASTSWEGIGDQPQHF.

This clone has just one count. The chain uses TRBV27 and TRBJ2-3; D remains ambiguous. V gave up 0 bases and J gave up 0 bases, with 4 bases separating them. The CDR3 is made up of 14 amino acids. Germline lookup yields CDR1 MNHEY and CDR2 SMNVEV (reference sequence). This chain's CDR3 is CASSLSRSTDTQYF. CDR3 DNA sequence: TGTGCCAGCAGTTTATCGCGGAGCACAGATACGCAGTATTTT.

The V gene is TRBV7-2, the J gene TRBJ2-1; D remains ambiguous. The CDR3 spans 16 residues. Trimming took 2 bases from V and 0 from J, leaving 11 bases between them. The germline gives CDR1 SGHTA, CDR2 FQGNSA. CDR3 DNA sequence: TGTGCCAGCAGCTTATCAATCTCGGGCTCCTACAATGAGCAGTTCTTC. The encoded protein is CASSLSISGSYNEQFF.

This clone has more than one count but fewer than ten. The CDR3 region is CASSYQQGARNTIYF. The CDR3 DNA follows: TGTGCCAGCAGTTACCAGCAGGGGGCTCGGAACACCATATATTTT. This rearrangement joins TRBV6-5 to TRBJ1-3; 8 nucleotides agree with TRBD1. CDR1 is MNHEY, CDR2 SVGAGI, per germline. This CDR3 region has 15 residues. Trimming removed 2 bases from V and 7 bases from J; junction bases left unmatched: 7.

The chain recombines TRBV7-9 with TRBJ2-3, with 8 bases fitting TRBD2. The ends lost 4 bases at V and 1 base at J; junction bases unmatched: 10. This CDR3 region has 17 residues. Germline CDR1 reads SEHNR; CDR2 reads FQNEAQ (reference sequence). CDR3 coding DNA: TGTGCCAGCAGCTATTCGACGCGACTAGCGCGCACAGATACGCAGTATTTT. This gives the protein CASSYSTRLARTDTQYF.

V is TRBV7-9 and J is TRBJ1-6; 8 bases line up with TRBD1. Germline V gene data show CDR1 as SEHNR and CDR2 as FQNEAQ (reference sequence). V trimming: 5 bases; J trimming: 8 bases; junction bases outside the gene matches: 11. This CDR3 region has 16 residues. CDR3 protein: CASSIYRDRSDSPLHF. DNA for the CDR3: TGTGCCAGCAGCATCTACCGGGACAGGTCCGATTCACCCCTCCACTTT.

V and J are TRBV5-6 and TRBJ1-2, with 7 bases identical to TRBD1. Germline CDR1 reads SGHDT; CDR2 reads YYEEEE. V lost 0 bases, J lost 8 bases, and 1 base stayed unmatched. The CDR3 loop spans 12 amino acids. The CDR3 DNA reads TGTGCCAGCAGCTTGGGAGGGGGCGGCTACACCTTC. The encoded protein is CASSLGGGGYTF.

The chain uses TRBV5-3 and TRBJ2-1, with D tentatively TRBD2 (5 bases). TRBV5-3 is annotated as an ORF whose role is uncertain. There are 16 residues in the CDR3. Trimming left V 6 bases short and J 0 bases short, with 16 bases between. Here the CDR3 reads CARTISGECSYNEQFF. The CDR3, as DNA: TGTGCCAGAACCATCAGCGGAGAATGCTCCTACAATGAGCAGTTCTTC.

The gene calls are TRBV29-1 and TRBJ1-5; perhaps TRBD1 as D (6 bases). Germline CDR1 and CDR2: SQVTM and ANQGSEA. This CDR3 contains 14 residues. The V end was cut by 5 bases, the J end by 3 bases, with 14 bases between. CDR3 sequence (DNA): TGCAGCGTTACACAGGGAGCCCTCAATCAGCCCCAGCATTTT. This encodes CSVTQGALNQPQHF.

The V call is TRBV18, the J call TRBJ2-7; the match to TRBD1 covers 8 bases. V was pared by 2 bases and J by 1 base, with 4 bases of the junction left unmatched. The CDR3 has 15 amino acids. Germline V gives CDR1 KGHSH, CDR2 LQKENI. The CDR3 DNA sequence: TGTGCCAGCTCACCAGGTCAGGGGGCGTCCTACGAGCAGTACTTC. This gives the protein CASSPGQGASYEQYF. Looking up the rest from reference TRBV18 and TRBJ2-7 gives the full variable domain: NAGVMQNPRHLVRRRGQEARLRCSPMKGHSHVYWYRQLPEEGLKFMVYLQKENIIDESGMPKERFSAEFPKEGPSILRIQQVVRGDSAAYFCASSPGQGASYEQYFGPGTRLTVT.

The chain has TRBV21-1 and TRBJ2-2; TRBD1, the table's D call, lacks a check against the DNA. TRBV21-1 is an annotated pseudogene. This CDR3 is built from 16 residues. Here the CDR3 reads CASSKPARGNTGELFF. DNA of the CDR3: TGTGCCAGCAGCAAACCTGCAAGGGGTAACACCGGGGAGCTGTTTTTT.

The chain recombines TRBV9 with TRBJ2-3, with D maybe TRBD2 (6 bases). This CDR3 is 16 amino acids long. Trimming stripped 5 bases from V and 0 bases from J, with 16 bases between. The germline gives CDR1 SGDLS, CDR2 YYNGEE. Here the CDR3 reads CASRPTWDLSTDTQYF. CDR3 in DNA: TGTGCCAGCAGACCGACCTGGGACTTAAGCACAGATACGCAGTATTTT.

In this sample, this clone turned up a few times. J is TRBJ1-6 and V is TRBV5-1, with D perhaps matching TRBD1 (6 bases). The V end lost 6 bases, the J end lost 6 bases, and 13 bases lay between the germline ends. The CDR3 length is 14 residues. Germline values: CDR1 SGHRS, CDR2 YFSETQ. The CDR3 reads CASTGQSGNSPLHF. Here the CDR3 DNA reads TGCGCCAGCACCGGACAGTCGGGTAATTCACCCCTCCACTTT.

The chain uses TRBV6-1 and TRBJ2-5; TRBD1 matches 8 bases. Germline-derived CDR1 and CDR2 are MNHNS and SASEGT. The CDR3 length is 16 residues. V shed 0 bases, J shed 5 bases, and the junction held 8 bases outside the gene matches. CDR3 DNA sequence: TGTGCCAGCAGTGAAGCGGCCAGGGGGCAAGTTGAGACCCAGTACTTC. The encoded protein is CASSEAARGQVETQYF.

This clone was seen just once. The V and J genes are TRBV2 and TRBJ2-3; a weak D match, TRBD2 (6 bases). This CDR3 is built from 16 residues. The germline V gene has CDR1 SNHLY and CDR2 FYNNEI. Trimming removed 2 bases from V and 9 bases from J, with 21 bases in between. CDR3 coding DNA: TGTGCCAGCAGTGAACAGGCGGGATCCTCGTATAGGACGCAGTATTTT. Its translation: CASSEQAGSSYRTQYF.

CDR3 sequence (DNA): TGTGCCAGCAGCGTAGTGGAGGGGGCAAGAGATGGCTACACCTTC. Its protein is CASSVVEGARDGYTF. V usage is TRBV9 and J usage is TRBJ1-2; 7 nucleotides match TRBD1. After removal of 0 bases from V and 6 bases from J, the junction contained 8 bases not matched to a gene. The CDR3 has 15 amino acids. CDR1 and CDR2 from the germline V gene are SGDLS and YYNGEE.

The chain has TRBV27 and TRBJ2-1, with a tentative D call TRBD1 (6 bases). The V end lost 3 bases, the J end lost 0 bases, and 9 bases lay between the germline ends. The CDR3 has 15 residues. Germline-derived CDR1 and CDR2 are MNHEY and SMNVEV (reference sequence). The CDR3 region has the DNA TGTGCCAGCAGTTTGGACAGTCTCTCCTACAATGAGCAGTTCTTC. Protein sequence: CASSLDSLSYNEQFF.

This chain links TRBV11-3 with TRBJ2-2, with 7 positions matching TRBD1. CDR3 length: 15 residues. The germline CDR1 and CDR2 sequences are SGHNT and YENEEA. The junction had 3 bases not matched to a gene; V was cut back by 1 base and J by 4 bases. The CDR3 nucleotides read TGTGCCAGCAGCTTAGCCAGACAGGGCACCGGGGAGCTGTTTTTT. Amino acid sequence: CASSLARQGTGELFF.

The chain recombines TRBV7-2 with TRBJ2-2, with 8 bases fitting TRBD1. The CDR3 is made up of 15 amino acids. CDR1 SGHTA and CDR2 FQGNSA come from the germline V gene. V shed 5 bases and J 4 bases; nucleotides not matched to a gene: 6. The CDR3: CASSLQGAGTGELFF. The CDR3 DNA sequence: TGTGCCAGCAGCCTGCAGGGGGCCGGCACCGGGGAGCTGTTTTTT. The whole variable domain, remainder taken from reference TRBV7-2 and TRBJ2-2, is GAGVSQSPSNKVTEKGKDVELRCDPISGHTALYWYRQSLGQGLEFLIYFQGNSAPDKSGLPSDRFSAERTGGSVSTLTIQRTQQEDSAVYLCASSLQGAGTGELFFGEGSRLTVL.

V usage is TRBV7-2 and J usage is TRBJ1-2; 10 bases align to TRBD1. With 5 bases clipped from V and 10 bases from J, the junction kept 10 bases outside the gene matches. This CDR3 has 14 amino acids. Germline loops: CDR1 SGHTA, CDR2 FQGNSA. The CDR3 is CASSPRTGGSDYTF. In DNA, the CDR3 is TGTGCCAGCAGCCCCAGGACAGGGGGGTCGGACTACACCTTC. Full variable domain (rest looked up from reference TRBV7-2 and TRBJ1-2): GAGVSQSPSNKVTEKGKDVELRCDPISGHTALYWYRQSLGQGLEFLIYFQGNSAPDKSGLPSDRFSAERTGGSVSTLTIQRTQQEDSAVYLCASSPRTGGSDYTFGSGTRLTVV.

This clone was seen only a few times. The rearrangement uses TRBV4-3 and TRBJ1-2, with D unclear. The V gene lost 0 bases and the J gene lost 10 bases, with 9 bases spanning the gap. Looked up from germline, CDR1 is LGHNA and CDR2 is YSLEER. The CDR3 consists of 12 residues. The CDR3 loop reads CASSQDRRAYTF. Here the CDR3 DNA reads TGCGCCAGCAGCCAAGATCGGAGAGCCTACACCTTC.